The 27 T cell receptor beta chains given below trace back to one sample, sequenced in a study of blood T cell repertoires in COVID-19. Data came from immunoSEQ multiplex PCR; TCRdb stores just in-frame clones and leaves some out. This sample has around 91,000 clones; 85% occur once, and the top ten carry 38%. The sequencing input was peripheral blood. These receptors all stem from an elderly man with acute or convalescent COVID-19.

CDR3 coding DNA: TGTGCCAGCAGCTTGCTCGAACAGGGCAACTATGGCTACACCTTC. It translates to CASSLLEQGNYGYTF. The chain combines TRBV5-6 with TRBJ1-2, with D perhaps TRBD1 (6 bases). The V gene lost 1 base and the J gene lost 2 bases, with 12 bases spanning the gap. Germline V gene sequence: CDR1 SGHDT, CDR2 YYEEEE. This CDR3 comprises 15 residues. Filled out from reference TRBV5-6 and TRBJ1-2, the complete variable domain reads DAGVTQSPTHLIKTRGQQVTLRCSPKSGHDTVSWYQQALGQGPQFIFQYYEEEERQRGNFPDRFSGHQFPNYSSELNVNALLLGDSALYLCASSLLEQGNYGYTFGSGTRLTVV.

The chain employs TRBV3-1 (or the pseudogene TRBV3-2) and TRBJ1-1; D not certain. The V end was cut by 4 bases, the J end by 0 bases, with 3 bases between. CDR1 is LGHDT and CDR2 is YNNKEL in the germline V gene (reference sequence). The CDR3 consists of 12 residues. CDR3 sequence (DNA): TGTGCCAGCAGCCGTATGAACACTGAAGCTTTCTTT. Protein: CASSRMNTEAFF.

There are a few counts of this clone. This sequence joins TRBV24-1 and TRBJ1-2, with TRBD1 as a possible D gene (6 bases). The CDR3 contains 13 residues. V was cut by 0 bases and J by 8 bases, with 9 bases left in between. In germline, CDR1 is KGHDR, CDR2 SFDVKD. Here the CDR3 reads CATSDLQGRGYTF. The CDR3 region has the DNA TGTGCCACCAGTGATTTGCAGGGGCGAGGCTACACCTTC.

The V and J genes are TRBV2 and TRBJ1-5; tentatively, D is TRBD1 (6 bases). V shed 3 bases and J shed 6 bases, with 12 bases lying between them. The CDR3 extends over 14 amino acids. The germline V gene has CDR1 SNHLY and CDR2 FYNNEI. CDR3 coding DNA: TGTGCCAGCAGTGACGCCAGGGGTGGTCAGCCCCAGCATTTT. Translated, it gives CASSDARGGQPQHF.

The V call is TRBV28, the J call TRBJ1-5; TRBD1 matches 9 bases. The germline gives CDR1 MDHEN, CDR2 SYDVKM. Trimming removed 5 bases from V and 6 bases from J; junction bases left unmatched: 5. The CDR3 totals 14 residues. The CDR3 reads CASSQGQGAQPQHF. The CDR3 DNA is TGTGCCAGCAGTCAGGGACAGGGAGCTCAGCCCCAGCATTTT.

The chain is built from TRBV24-1 and TRBJ1-5; D may be TRBD1 (5 bases). V gave up 7 bases and J gave up 2 bases, with 8 bases separating them. Germline CDR1 KGHDR, CDR2 SFDVKD. The CDR3 spans 13 residues. The CDR3, as DNA: TGTGCCACCAGGGGGCCGGGCAATCAGCCCCAGCATTTT. This encodes CATRGPGNQPQHF.

V usage is TRBV4-2 and J usage is TRBJ2-2; TRBD2 agrees at 14 bases. The CDR3 sequence is 17 residues long. V shed 1 base, J shed 4 bases, and the junction held 2 bases outside the gene matches. The germline V gene has CDR1 LGHNA and CDR2 YNFKEQ. The CDR3 loop is CASSQAGLAGVTGELFF. The CDR3 DNA follows: TGTGCCAGCAGCCAAGCGGGACTAGCGGGAGTCACCGGGGAGCTGTTTTTT.

V is TRBV28 and J is TRBJ1-5, with D perhaps TRBD1 (5 bases). CDR1 MDHEN and CDR2 SYDVKM come from the germline V gene. Trimming cost V 2 bases and J 3 bases, with 11 bases left between them. The CDR3 extends over 15 amino acids. CDR3 protein: CASSLGRQPNQPQHF. Here the CDR3 DNA reads TGTGCCAGCAGTTTAGGGCGACAGCCCAATCAGCCCCAGCATTTT.

This clone was seen a few times. CDR3 DNA sequence: TGTGCCAGCAGTCCCGGGACAGGGTTCGGGGAGCTGTTTTTT. It is translated as CASSPGTGFGELFF. V gene TRBV6-5 combines with J gene TRBJ2-2, with 9 bases identical to TRBD1. CDR3 length: 14 amino acids. Germline trimming cut 5 bases from V and 7 bases from J; bases unmatched to any gene: 5. From germline, CDR1 is MNHEY and CDR2 SVGAGI.

This clone was observed a single time. The V and J genes are TRBV30 and TRBJ1-2; 9 positions agree with TRBD1. Germline V gene data show CDR1 as GTSNPN and CDR2 as SVGIG (reference sequence). The CDR3 contains 14 residues. With 2 bases clipped from V and 6 bases from J, the junction kept 7 bases outside the gene matches. CDR3 amino acids: CAWSFTGGADGYTF. The CDR3 nucleotides read TGTGCCTGGAGTTTTACAGGGGGCGCGGATGGCTACACCTTC.

The V and J genes are TRBV27 and TRBJ2-3; 8 bases map to TRBD1. This CDR3 is 16 amino acids long. The germline CDR1 and CDR2 sequences are MNHEY and SMNVEV (reference sequence). The V gene end was trimmed by 1 base and the J gene end by 4 bases; junction bases not matched to a gene: 7. CDR3: CASSLFRGRFPDTQYF. For the CDR3, the DNA is TGTGCCAGCAGTTTATTCAGGGGGCGGTTTCCAGATACGCAGTATTTT.

CDR3 DNA sequence: TGTGCCAGCAGTGAAGTAATCTGGCGGGATACGTATAATGAGCAGTTCTTC. This codes for CASSEVIWRDTYNEQFF. The V call is TRBV6-1, the J call TRBJ2-1, with D perhaps TRBD2 (6 bases). V was pared by 1 base and J by 7 bases, with 20 bases between. CDR1 is MNHNS, CDR2 SASEGT, per germline. This CDR3 has 17 residues.

V usage is TRBV3-1 (or the pseudogene TRBV3-2) and J usage is TRBJ2-1; 8 nucleotides agree with TRBD2. Trimming removed 0 bases from V and 0 bases from J; junction bases left unmatched: 4. CDR3 length equals 17 residues. Germline V gene lookup returns CDR1 LGHDT and CDR2 YNNKEL (reference sequence). DNA of the CDR3: TGTGCCAGCAGCCAAGATTTCAGCGGGAGCTCCTACAATGAGCAGTTCTTC. Translated, it gives CASSQDFSGSSYNEQFF.

The rearrangement links TRBV28 to TRBJ2-5, with 12 positions matching TRBD1. V lost 6 bases and J lost 5; bases outside the gene matches: 10. CDR1 and CDR2 from the germline V gene are MDHEN and SYDVKM. This CDR3 region has 16 residues. CDR3 sequence reads: CASSPKGQGARETQYF. In DNA, the CDR3 is TGTGCCAGCAGCCCGAAGGGACAGGGGGCCCGGGAGACCCAGTACTTC.

V usage is TRBV30 and J usage is TRBJ2-1, with TRBD1 identical over 9 bases. Germline CDR1 reads GTSNPN; CDR2 reads SVGIG (reference sequence). The J segment lost 6 bases and the V segment lost 1 base, leaving 4 bases of the junction unmatched. This CDR3 has 14 amino acids. The CDR3 DNA is TGTGCCTGGAGTGGACAGGGGGGGAGCAATGAGCAGTTCTTC. Translation: CAWSGQGGSNEQFF. The full variable domain, in which reference TRBV30 and TRBJ2-1 provide the parts outside the CDR3, is SQTIHQWPATLVQPVGSPLSLECTVEGTSNPNLYWYRQAAGRGLQLLFYSVGIGQISSEVPQNLSASRPQDRQFILSSKKLLLSDSGFYLCAWSGQGGSNEQFFGPGTRLTVL.

The chain uses TRBV7-3 and TRBJ2-2; tentatively, D is TRBD2 (6 bases). The CDR3 has 14 amino acids. Germline loops: CDR1 SGHTA, CDR2 FQGTGA. V was trimmed by 3 bases and J by 5 bases, leaving 10 bases between them. CDR3 DNA: TGTGCCAGCAGCTTCGGGGACTTAACCGGGGAGCTGTTTTTT. Translated, it gives CASSFGDLTGELFF.

CDR3 coding DNA: TGTGCCAGCAGGGCACAGGGCCTTAATGAAAAACTGTTTTTT. This encodes CASRAQGLNEKLFF. The chain recombines TRBV6-5 with TRBJ1-4; possible D gene TRBD1, 6 bases. This CDR3 has 14 amino acids. Trimming pared 6 bases from V and 4 bases from J, leaving 12 bases between. Germline CDR1 and CDR2: MNHEY and SVGAGI.

This clone was seen only once. This rearrangement joins TRBV7-2 to TRBJ2-7, with D tentatively TRBD1 (5 bases). The germline V and J ends were trimmed by 6 bases and 3 bases, with 15 bases remaining between them. The CDR3 extends over 14 amino acids. CDR1 is SGHTA and CDR2 is FQGNSA in the germline V gene. CDR3 coding DNA: TGTGCCAGCAGGAAAGGGGCCGTAAACTACGAGCAGTACTTC. Protein product: CASRKGAVNYEQYF.

The chain carries TRBV12-3 or TRBV12-4 and TRBJ1-5; no clear D. The CDR3 is made up of 13 amino acids. The V and J ends lost 7 bases and 4 bases respectively, with 11 bases between them. Here the CDR3 reads CASTIGENQPQHF. In DNA form, the CDR3 reads TGTGCCAGCACAATCGGAGAAAATCAGCCCCAGCATTTT.

The V call is TRBV7-3, the J call TRBJ2-7; 11 positions match TRBD1. The CDR3 contains 15 residues. CDR1 SGHTA and CDR2 FQGTGA come from the germline V gene. Unmatched junction bases numbered 6, after V lost 2 bases and J lost 6 bases. The CDR3 is CASSLSGTGGFEQYF. CDR3 bases: TGTGCCAGCAGCTTATCAGGGACAGGGGGGTTCGAGCAGTACTTC.

This chain joins TRBV19 and TRBJ1-4; D unresolved. Trimming cost V 4 bases and J 5 bases, with 5 bases left between them. The length of the CDR3 is 12 residues. CDR1 is LNHDA and CDR2 is SQIVND in the germline V gene (reference sequence). CDR3 in DNA: TGTGCCAGTAGTAATAGAAATGAAAAACTGTTTTTT. It codes for CASSNRNEKLFF.

The sample holds one count of this clone. The chain recombines TRBV11-1 with TRBJ1-5; 7 bases are shared with TRBD1. The CDR3 has 14 residues. J lost 6 bases, V lost 6 bases, and 8 bases had no gene match. From germline, CDR1 is SGHAT and CDR2 FQDESV (reference sequence). As DNA, the CDR3 is TGTGCCAGCAGGGAGACAGGGACCCTTCAGCCCCAGCATTTT. It codes for CASRETGTLQPQHF.

The chain uses TRBV6-5 and TRBJ1-5; 7 nucleotides line up with TRBD1. CDR1 is MNHEY, CDR2 SVGAGI, per germline. The CDR3 has 13 residues. J lost 6 bases, V lost 6 bases, and 5 bases had no gene match. The CDR3 spells CASRPTGAQPQHF. The CDR3 region has the DNA TGTGCCAGCAGACCCACAGGGGCTCAGCCCCAGCATTTT.

The chain joins TRBV7-6 to TRBJ2-7; D is perhaps TRBD2 (6 bases). CDR1 and CDR2 (germline): SGHVS, FNYEAQ. Trimming left V 0 bases short and J 0 bases short, with 12 bases between. CDR3 size: 16 residues. The CDR3: CASSLARRELSYEQYF. DNA of the CDR3: TGTGCCAGCAGCTTAGCTCGACGGGAGCTCTCCTACGAGCAGTACTTC.

The gene calls are TRBV27 and TRBJ1-4, with D uncertain. Germline V gene sequence: CDR1 MNHEY, CDR2 SMNVEV (reference sequence). This CDR3 spans 15 amino acids. V lost 6 bases, J lost 4 bases, and 15 bases lay in between. This chain's CDR3 is CASSIRRRNNEKLFF. DNA of the CDR3: TGTGCCAGCAGCATTAGGAGGAGGAATAATGAAAAACTGTTTTTT.

The chain couples TRBV7-2 to TRBJ2-5, with 8 bases that match TRBD2. The germline V gene has CDR1 SGHTA and CDR2 FQGNSA. The CDR3 length is 14 residues. Losses at the gene ends were 6 bases for V and 2 bases for J; bases not matched to a gene: 5. CDR3 residues: CASRNSGTQETQYF. The CDR3 nucleotides are TGTGCCAGCAGAAATAGCGGGACTCAAGAGACCCAGTACTTC.

In its sample, this clone was seen a few times. The chain couples TRBV5-4 to TRBJ2-1; 9 bases align to TRBD2. This CDR3 has 16 residues. Germline CDR1 SGHNT, CDR2 YYREEE (reference sequence). Germline trimming cut 4 bases from V and 1 base from J; bases unmatched to any gene: 6. CDR3 sequence (DNA): TGTGCCAGCAGCCACGGCGGGAGGGGGTCCTACAATGAGCAGTTCTTC. Amino acids: CASSHGGRGSYNEQFF.